The TCR beta chain under discussion was sequenced for a study of blood T cell repertoires in COVID-19. Authors' methods: Reference gene primer amplification in the assay estimated nucleated cell counts. Repertoires were generated with immunoSEQ multiplex PCR, while TCRdb's copy carries only in-frame clones and drops some. V and J calls plus clone size are reproduced from that table; the DNA served to infer D and trimming. The table has roughly 280,000 clones, roughly 80% seen once; the top ten hold 4.2%. Sequenced sample: peripheral blood. The TCR comes from a man aged 55 to 70 with acute or convalescent COVID-19.

The CDR3 reads CASSPGARSGGETQYF. For the CDR3, the DNA is TGTGCCAGCAGCCCCGGCGCGAGAAGCGGGGGGGAGACCCAGTACTTC. This chain links TRBV11-3 with TRBJ2-5, with 9 bases that match TRBD2. V shed 5 bases and J 5 bases; nucleotides not matched to a gene: 12. There are 16 residues in the CDR3. CDR1 is SGHNT and CDR2 is YENEEA in the germline V gene.